The T cell receptor beta chain under discussion was sequenced for a study of CD8 T cells in Susac syndrome. Random hexamers were used to reverse transcribe about 0.45 to 1 ug of RNA. One entry per CDR3 protein, called by TCRdb with MiXCR from the immunoSEQ multiplex PCR reads. This sample carries hundreds of thousands of distinct CDR3 sequences, over 90% of them seen once, and the ten largest clones take 0.15% to 0.2%. Germline CDR1 SGHTA, CDR2 FQGNSA. The CDR3 has 15 residues. V gave up 4 bases and J gave up 6 bases; unmatched junction bases: 10. The material sequenced was CD4+ T cells from PBMCs. The TCR comes from a human donor with Susac syndrome. The rearrangement joins TRBV7-2 to TRBJ2-7; TRBD1 matches 9 bases. As DNA, the CDR3 is TGTGCCAGCAGCTCCCGGACAGGGGAAGGTTTCGAGCAGTACTTC. Translated, it gives CASSSRTGEGFEQYF. The full variable domain, rest sourced from reference TRBV7-2 and TRBJ2-7, is GAGVSQSPSNKVTEKGKDVELRCDPISGHTALYWYRQSLGQGLEFLIYFQGNSAPDKSGLPSDRFSAERTGGSVSTLTIQRTQQEDSAVYLCASSSRTGEGFEQYFGPGTRLTVT.